A selection of T cell receptor beta chains follows, all from one sample in a study of blood T cell repertoires in COVID-19. Sequencing was performed with immunoSEQ multiplex PCR; in TCRdb, only in-frame clones are kept and a portion is missing. The sample includes around 250,000 clones, about nine tenths of them seen just once. The sample comprised PBMCs or T cells enriched from blood (not recorded which). The receptors were sampled from a woman aged 35 to 49 with acute COVID-19. The CDR3 runs from the conserved cysteine through the conserved F or W. The D gene is left open where the match is weak.

>TRBV15|-
CATSRDSAEAFF
>TRBV19|TRBD2
CASSIGIAGGYNEQFF
>TRBV11-2|-
CASSHPERIPYEQYF
>TRBV4-3|TRBD2
CASSQTGTSGTDTQYF
>TRBV2|-
CASRLNLNTEAFF
>TRBV11-3|TRBD2
CASSKLPPAGGSYNEQFF
>TRBV15|TRBD1
CATSRGGQGLRNEKLFF
>TRBV10-1|TRBD2
CASSGTSAGELFF
>TRBV28|-
CASSTSRARGIRGELFF
>TRBV5-1|TRBD1
CASSEQGNEKLFF
>TRBV11-2|-
CASSLDQAGWDEQFF
>TRBV5-8|-
CASSLNSNYGYTF
>TRBV18|TRBD2
CASSPPGRVNEQYF
>TRBV28|-
CASSSSGRGEKLFF
>TRBV2|-
CASSEVLALDTQYF
>TRBV7-9|-
CASSSMDRSTDTQYF
>TRBV30|-
CAWTPRGKNYGYTF
>TRBV10-2|TRBD1
CASGGGENQPQHF
>TRBV24-1|-
CATSEASGPLRAEQFF
>TRBV7-2|-
CASSSRFGAGKETQYF
>TRBV29-1|-
CSVESGFSYNEQFF
>TRBV19|TRBD2
CASSIPPREGPNEQFF
>TRBV3-1/TRBV3-2|-
CASSRGRYLPGELFF
>TRBV2|TRBD2
CASKKPGGSGFYNEQFF
>TRBV5-5|-
CASSLEPARGEKLFF
>TRBV19|TRBD1
CGSQGANPVSPLHF
>TRBV6-5|TRBD1
CASIPRTGSSYEQYF
>TRBV24-1|-
CATSDQGLEYNEQFF
>TRBV6-5|-
CASSRTGFTGNTIYF
>TRBV7-9|-
CASSLMRMNTEAFF
>TRBV5-4|-
CASSQGAGNTIYF
>TRBV19|TRBD1
CASSRDSQYGYTF
>TRBV5-4|TRBD1
CASSLALGQGDYGYTF
>TRBV2|TRBD2
CASSEGHPSGMGEELFF